This entry concerns a single T cell receptor (beta chain). Original processing methods: By means of reference gene primer amplification, nucleated cell counts were estimated. The protocol was immunoSEQ multiplex PCR, while the TCRdb copy is restricted to in-frame clones and leaves out a portion. V and J calls and clone size come straight from that table; D and trimming were deduced from the DNA. The sample records roughly 63,000 clones, 80% to 90% being singletons. This entry belongs to a study of blood T cell repertoires in COVID-19. Turning to the study itself: Sites across the United States, Italy and Spain contributed samples from acute and convalescent COVID-19. PBMCs, B-cell-depleted T cells, or T cells were the source of the cDNA or gDNA that made up the material.

The CDR3 spans 14 residues. Germline lookup yields CDR1 MRHNA and CDR2 SNTAGT. Trimming took 4 bases from V and 7 from J, leaving 14 bases between them. The sequence came from a man in his fifties or sixties with acute or convalescent COVID-19. The rearrangement links TRBV6-4 to TRBJ2-1; tentative D call: TRBD2 (5 bases). Source material: peripheral blood. The CDR3 sequence: CASSVEGEVNEQFF. CDR3 DNA sequence: TGTGCCAGCAGTGTTGAGGGAGAGGTGAATGAGCAGTTCTTC.